Detailed here is one TCR beta chain. The target antigen is unknown. The germline gives CDR1 SGHTA, CDR2 FQGNSA. V was shortened by 1 base and J by 4 bases, with 10 bases between the two germline ends. The CDR3 spans 14 residues. The assay was immunoSEQ multiplex PCR, and TCRdb's table has in-frame clones only and misses some. The sample records about 120,000 clones, just over 90% being singletons. This entry comes from a study of T cell clones after liver transplantation. Study as a whole: Three of the eight recipients were HCV-positive; the rest had non-autoimmune, non-viral transplant indications. Until 12-24 months post-transplant, subjects got standard immunosuppression and no induction.

Study observations and caveats: A larger donor-reactive than third-party decline suggested partial antigen-specific deletion.

This chain connects TRBV7-2 to TRBJ2-5; tentatively, D is TRBD2 (5 bases). The clonotype comes from a human patient who received a liver transplant. Part of the T cells may come from the graft donor. The starting material was CD4+ T cells from blood, obtained 12 months after liver transplant. The CDR3 loop reads CASSLGLGRETQYF. The CDR3 DNA sequence: TGTGCCAGCAGCTTAGGTTTGGGGAGAGAGACCCAGTACTTC.